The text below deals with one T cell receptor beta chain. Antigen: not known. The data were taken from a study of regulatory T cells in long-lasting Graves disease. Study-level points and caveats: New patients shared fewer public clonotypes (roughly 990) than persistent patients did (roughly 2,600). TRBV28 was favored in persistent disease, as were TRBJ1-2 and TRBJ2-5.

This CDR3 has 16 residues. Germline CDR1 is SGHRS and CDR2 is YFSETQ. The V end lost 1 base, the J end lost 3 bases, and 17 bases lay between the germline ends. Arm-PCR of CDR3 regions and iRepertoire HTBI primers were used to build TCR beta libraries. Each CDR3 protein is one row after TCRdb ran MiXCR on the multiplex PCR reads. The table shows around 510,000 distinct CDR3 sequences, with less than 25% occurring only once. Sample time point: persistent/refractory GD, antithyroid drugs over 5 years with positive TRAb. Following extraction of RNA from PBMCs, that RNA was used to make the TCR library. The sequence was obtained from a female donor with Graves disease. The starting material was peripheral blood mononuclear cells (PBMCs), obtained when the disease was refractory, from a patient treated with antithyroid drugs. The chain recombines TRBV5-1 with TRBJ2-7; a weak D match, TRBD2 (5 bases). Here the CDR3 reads CASSLRLGSRFYEQYF. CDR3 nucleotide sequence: TGCGCCAGCAGCTTGCGGCTTGGGAGTCGGTTCTACGAGCAGTACTTC.